This is a list of T cell receptor beta chains from one sample in a study of control samples from healthy donors and cancer patients. The repertoire was sequenced with immunoSEQ multiplex PCR; TCRdb's copy has only in-frame clones and lacks some. Counted here are approximately 170,000 clones, 91% occurring once; the ten biggest clones make up over 1.2%. Source material: blood. These receptors were collected from a woman younger than 45 in good health. Both conserved end residues are part of each CDR3. The D gene is left open where the match is weak. Size values are once, few and many counts, or a class for expanded clones, and some rows have none.

CDR3nt: TGTGCCAGCAGCTCCCCGGGGGGCACTGAAGCTTTCTTT
CDR3aa: CASSSPGGTEAFF
v_gene: TRBV11-3
d_gene: .
abundance: .
j_gene: TRBJ1-1

CDR3nt: TGTGCCAGCAGCCAAGGGGGGGCGCAGGGAAACACCATATATTTT
CDR3aa: CASSQGGAQGNTIYF
v_gene: TRBV3-1/TRBV3-2
d_gene: .
abundance: .
j_gene: TRBJ1-3

CDR3nt: TGTGCCAGCAGCCACCTGGGACAGGGGGAGGCAGAGACCCAGTACTTC
CDR3aa: CASSHLGQGEAETQYF
v_gene: TRBV3-1/TRBV3-2
d_gene: TRBD1
abundance: .
j_gene: TRBJ2-5

CDR3nt: TGTGCCAGCAGTAGACTAGCGGAGACCCAGTACTTC
CDR3aa: CASSRLAETQYF
v_gene: TRBV6-2/TRBV6-3
d_gene: TRBD2
abundance: .
j_gene: TRBJ2-5

CDR3nt: TGTGCCAGCAGCCCGACTCTAGCGGGAGGCACCGGGGAGCTGTTTTTT
CDR3aa: CASSPTLAGGTGELFF
v_gene: TRBV7-2
d_gene: TRBD2
abundance: .
j_gene: TRBJ2-2

CDR3nt: TGCAGTGCTAGGAGGAGCTACGAGCAGTACTTC
CDR3aa: CSARRSYEQYF
v_gene: TRBV20-1
d_gene: .
abundance: .
j_gene: TRBJ2-7

CDR3nt: TGTGCCAGCAAGCATAGCGGGGGCCAAGAGACCCAGTACTTC
CDR3aa: CASKHSGGQETQYF
v_gene: TRBV6-6
d_gene: TRBD2
abundance: .
j_gene: TRBJ2-5

CDR3nt: TGTGCCAGTAGTATACGCAGGGTGGGCAATCAGCCCCAGCATTTT
CDR3aa: CASSIRRVGNQPQHF
v_gene: TRBV19
d_gene: .
abundance: .
j_gene: TRBJ1-5

CDR3nt: TGTGCCAGCAGAAGGTCGGGAGGCAACACAGATACGCAGTATTTT
CDR3aa: CASRRSGGNTDTQYF
v_gene: TRBV3-1/TRBV3-2
d_gene: TRBD2
abundance: .
j_gene: TRBJ2-3

CDR3nt: TGCAGCGTTGGGGACAGGAGCAATCAGCCCCAGCATTTT
CDR3aa: CSVGDRSNQPQHF
v_gene: TRBV29-1
d_gene: TRBD1
abundance: once
j_gene: TRBJ1-5

CDR3nt: TGTGCCACCAGCAGAGCATCCAGGGTCGGCGAGCAGTACTTC
CDR3aa: CATSRASRVGEQYF
v_gene: TRBV15
d_gene: .
abundance: .
j_gene: TRBJ2-7

CDR3nt: TGTGCCAGCAGCCCCGGACAGGGGGAAAAACTGTTTTTT
CDR3aa: CASSPGQGEKLFF
v_gene: TRBV9
d_gene: TRBD1
abundance: .
j_gene: TRBJ1-4

CDR3nt: TGTGCCAGCAGTGGATATGGGAGAGAGACCCAGTACTTC
CDR3aa: CASSGYGRETQYF
v_gene: TRBV27
d_gene: .
abundance: .
j_gene: TRBJ2-5

CDR3nt: TGTGCCAGCAGCCAAGATCCCCGGGGGACTGAAGCTTTCTTT
CDR3aa: CASSQDPRGTEAFF
v_gene: TRBV3-1/TRBV3-2
d_gene: .
abundance: once
j_gene: TRBJ1-1

CDR3nt: TGTGCCAGCAGCCTGGGACAGGGGGACTACACCTTC
CDR3aa: CASSLGQGDYTF
v_gene: TRBV7-9
d_gene: TRBD1
abundance: .
j_gene: TRBJ1-2

CDR3nt: TGTGCCAGCAGTGCACAGGGGGCTCCCAATCAGCCCCAGCATTTT
CDR3aa: CASSAQGAPNQPQHF
v_gene: TRBV2
d_gene: TRBD1
abundance: .
j_gene: TRBJ1-5

CDR3nt: TGTGCCAGCAAACCGGACAGTTTGAACACCGGGGAGCTGTTTTTT
CDR3aa: CASKPDSLNTGELFF
v_gene: TRBV6-5
d_gene: .
abundance: .
j_gene: TRBJ2-2

CDR3nt: TGTGCCGCTAGCGGGGGGCCCTACGAGCAGTACTTC
CDR3aa: CAASGGPYEQYF
v_gene: TRBV10-3
d_gene: TRBD2
abundance: .
j_gene: TRBJ2-7

CDR3nt: TGCGCCAGCAGCCACAGGGCGGGAAACACTGAAGCTTTCTTT
CDR3aa: CASSHRAGNTEAFF
v_gene: TRBV5-1
d_gene: .
abundance: .
j_gene: TRBJ1-1

CDR3nt: TGTGCCAGCAGCGCCACCGGGACAGCCTACGAGCAGTACTTC
CDR3aa: CASSATGTAYEQYF
v_gene: TRBV3-1/TRBV3-2
d_gene: TRBD1
abundance: once
j_gene: TRBJ2-7

CDR3nt: TGTGCCAGCAGCAAAGCGCTCGTTTTTGGGACAGGTGAAAAACTGTTTTTT
CDR3aa: CASSKALVFGTGEKLFF
v_gene: TRBV21-1
d_gene: .
abundance: .
j_gene: TRBJ1-4

CDR3nt: TGTGCCAGCAGCACGGACAGGGCGATTTCACCCCTCCACTTT
CDR3aa: CASSTDRAISPLHF
v_gene: TRBV14
d_gene: TRBD1
abundance: .
j_gene: TRBJ1-6

CDR3nt: TGTGCCAGCAGCTTAATTCGGGGGGCCGAGACCCAGTACTTC
CDR3aa: CASSLIRGAETQYF
v_gene: TRBV5-5
d_gene: .
abundance: .
j_gene: TRBJ2-5

CDR3nt: TGTGCCAGCAGCCTTGGACACACCGGGGAGCTGTTTTTT
CDR3aa: CASSLGHTGELFF
v_gene: TRBV5-5
d_gene: .
abundance: once
j_gene: TRBJ2-2

CDR3nt: TGTGCCAGCAGCCAGGCACCGATGAACACTGAAGCTTTCTTT
CDR3aa: CASSQAPMNTEAFF
v_gene: TRBV6-5
d_gene: .
abundance: .
j_gene: TRBJ1-1

CDR3nt: TGTGCCAGCTCACCACTGGGACAGAACTATGGCTACACCTTC
CDR3aa: CASSPLGQNYGYTF
v_gene: TRBV18
d_gene: TRBD1
abundance: .
j_gene: TRBJ1-2

CDR3nt: TGTGCCAGCAGCCAAGTAAGGGGGTCGCCCCTCCACTTT
CDR3aa: CASSQVRGSPLHF
v_gene: TRBV14
d_gene: .
abundance: .
j_gene: TRBJ1-6

CDR3nt: TGTGCCAGTAGGAGGACCGGAGCCAAAAACATTCAGTACTTC
CDR3aa: CASRRTGAKNIQYF
v_gene: TRBV19
d_gene: .
abundance: .
j_gene: TRBJ2-4

CDR3nt: TGTGCCAGCAGTTTGGGAGGAGGCTCCTACAATGAGCAGTTCTTC
CDR3aa: CASSLGGGSYNEQFF
v_gene: TRBV28
d_gene: .
abundance: .
j_gene: TRBJ2-1